This TCR beta chain was sequenced for a study of blood T cell repertoires in COVID-19. CDR1 is LNHNV, CDR2 YYDKDF, per germline (reference sequence). Germline trimming cut 2 bases from V and 7 bases from J; bases unmatched to any gene: 6. The CDR3 loop spans 15 amino acids. Generated by immunoSEQ multiplex PCR, the TCRdb table keeps only in-frame clones and is missing some. The top ten clones hold 4% to 5% of a sample with about 290,000 clones, around four fifths of them seen once. The rearrangement joins TRBV15 to TRBJ1-4, with 8 bases fitting TRBD1. What was sequenced was peripheral blood. The source is a woman aged 50 to 60 with active or convalescent COVID-19. CDR3 loop: CATSRRRQGPEKLFF. In nucleotides, the CDR3 is TGTGCCACCAGCAGACGGCGACAGGGGCCTGAAAAACTGTTTTTT. The variable domain in full, completed from reference TRBV15 and TRBJ1-4, reads DAMVIQNPRYQVTQFGKPVTLSCSQTLNHNVMYWYQQKSSQAPKLLFHYYDKDFNNEADTPDNFQSRRPNTSFCFLDIRSPGLGDTAMYLCATSRRRQGPEKLFFGSGTQLSVL.